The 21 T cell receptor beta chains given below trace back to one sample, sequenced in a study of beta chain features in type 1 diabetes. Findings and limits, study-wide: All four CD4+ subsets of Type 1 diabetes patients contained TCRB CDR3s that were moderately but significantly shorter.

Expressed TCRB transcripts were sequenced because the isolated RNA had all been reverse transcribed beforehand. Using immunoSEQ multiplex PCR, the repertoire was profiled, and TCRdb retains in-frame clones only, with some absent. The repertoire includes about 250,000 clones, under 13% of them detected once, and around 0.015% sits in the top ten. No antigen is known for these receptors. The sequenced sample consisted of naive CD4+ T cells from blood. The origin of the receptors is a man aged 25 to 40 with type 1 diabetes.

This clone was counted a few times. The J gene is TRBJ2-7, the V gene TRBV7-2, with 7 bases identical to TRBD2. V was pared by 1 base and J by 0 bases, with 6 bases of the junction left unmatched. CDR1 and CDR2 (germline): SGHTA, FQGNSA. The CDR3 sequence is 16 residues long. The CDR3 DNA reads TGTGCCAGCAGCTTAGTAGCGGGCTCGAGCTCCTACGAGCAGTACTTC. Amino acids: CASSLVAGSSSYEQYF.

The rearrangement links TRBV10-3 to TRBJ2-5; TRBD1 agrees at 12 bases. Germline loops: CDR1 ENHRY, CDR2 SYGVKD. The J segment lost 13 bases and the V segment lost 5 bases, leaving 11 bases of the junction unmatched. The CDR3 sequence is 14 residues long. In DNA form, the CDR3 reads TGTGCCATCAGTTCTGGGACAGGGGGCGAATCGGGGTACTTC. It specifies CAISSGTGGESGYF.

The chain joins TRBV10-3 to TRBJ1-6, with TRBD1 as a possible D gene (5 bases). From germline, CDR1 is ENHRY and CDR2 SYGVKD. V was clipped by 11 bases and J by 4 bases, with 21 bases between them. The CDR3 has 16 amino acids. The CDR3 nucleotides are TGTGCCTCAACACCCGGGCCGACAGCATATAATTCACCCCTCCACTTT. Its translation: CASTPGPTAYNSPLHF.

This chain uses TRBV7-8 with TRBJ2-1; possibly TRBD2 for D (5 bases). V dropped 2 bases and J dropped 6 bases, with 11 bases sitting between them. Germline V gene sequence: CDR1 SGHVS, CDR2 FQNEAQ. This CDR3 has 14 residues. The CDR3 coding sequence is TGTGCCAGCAGCTTAAAGCGGCTGGGCAATGAGCAGTTCTTC. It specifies CASSLKRLGNEQFF.

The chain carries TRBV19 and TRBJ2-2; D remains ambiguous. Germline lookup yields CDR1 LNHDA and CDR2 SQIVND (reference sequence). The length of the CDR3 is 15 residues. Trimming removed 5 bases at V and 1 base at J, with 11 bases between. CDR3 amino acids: CASSVRVGNTGELFF. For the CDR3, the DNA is TGTGCCAGTAGTGTCCGGGTGGGGAACACCGGGGAGCTGTTTTTT.

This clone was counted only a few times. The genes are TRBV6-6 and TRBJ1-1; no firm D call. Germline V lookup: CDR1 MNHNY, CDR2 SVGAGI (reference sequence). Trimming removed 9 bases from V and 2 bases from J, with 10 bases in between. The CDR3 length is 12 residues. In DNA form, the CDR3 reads TGTGCCAGTCACAGCTTTAACACTGAAGCTTTCTTT. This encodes CASHSFNTEAFF.

Here the CDR3 reads CASSPGTGETQYF. The CDR3 DNA follows: TGTGCCAGCTCACCAGGGACAGGCGAGACCCAGTACTTC. The chain carries TRBV18 and TRBJ2-5; TRBD1 matches at 8 bases. V lost 2 bases and J lost 5; bases outside the gene matches: 1. The length of the CDR3 is 13 residues. Germline-derived CDR1 and CDR2 are KGHSH and LQKENI. Filled out from reference TRBV18 and TRBJ2-5, the complete variable domain reads NAGVMQNPRHLVRRRGQEARLRCSPMKGHSHVYWYRQLPEEGLKFMVYLQKENIIDESGMPKERFSAEFPKEGPSILRIQQVVRGDSAAYFCASSPGTGETQYFGPGTRLLVL.

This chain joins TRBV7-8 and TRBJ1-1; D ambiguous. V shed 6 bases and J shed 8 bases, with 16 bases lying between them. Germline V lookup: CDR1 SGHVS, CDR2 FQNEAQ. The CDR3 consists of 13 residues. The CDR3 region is CASSGGRGYEAFF. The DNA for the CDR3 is TGTGCCAGCAGTGGAGGGCGAGGGTACGAAGCTTTCTTT.

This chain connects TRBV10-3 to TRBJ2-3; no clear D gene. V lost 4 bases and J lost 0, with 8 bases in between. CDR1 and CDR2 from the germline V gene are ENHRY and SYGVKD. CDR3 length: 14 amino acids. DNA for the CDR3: TGTGCCATCAGTGTCCCAGGTAGCACAGATACGCAGTATTTT. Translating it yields CAISVPGSTDTQYF.

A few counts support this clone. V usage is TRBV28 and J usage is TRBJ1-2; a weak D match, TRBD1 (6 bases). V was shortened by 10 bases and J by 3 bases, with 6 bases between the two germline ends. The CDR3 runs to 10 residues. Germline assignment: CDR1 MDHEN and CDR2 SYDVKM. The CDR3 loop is CATGDYGYTF. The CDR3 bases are TGTGCCACAGGGGACTATGGCTACACCTTC.

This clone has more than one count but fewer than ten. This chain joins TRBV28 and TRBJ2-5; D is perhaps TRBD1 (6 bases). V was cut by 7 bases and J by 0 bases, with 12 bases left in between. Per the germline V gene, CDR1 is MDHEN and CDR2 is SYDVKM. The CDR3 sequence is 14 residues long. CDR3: CASTYGTYQETQYF. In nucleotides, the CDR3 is TGTGCCAGCACCTATGGGACATACCAAGAGACCCAGTACTTC.

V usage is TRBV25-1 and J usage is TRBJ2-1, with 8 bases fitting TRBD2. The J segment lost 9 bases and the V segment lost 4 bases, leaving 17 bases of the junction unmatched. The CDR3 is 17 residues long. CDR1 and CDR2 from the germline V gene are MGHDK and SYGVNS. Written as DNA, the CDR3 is TGTGCCAGCAGTGCCCTTACGGGGGGGCGAAAGGACGGTGAGCAGTTCTTC. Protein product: CASSALTGGRKDGEQFF.

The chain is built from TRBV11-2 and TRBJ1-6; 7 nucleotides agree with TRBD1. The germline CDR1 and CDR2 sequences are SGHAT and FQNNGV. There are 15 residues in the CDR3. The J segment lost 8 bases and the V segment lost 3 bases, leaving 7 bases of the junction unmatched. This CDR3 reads CASSFAPRGDSPLHF. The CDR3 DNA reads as TGTGCCAGCAGCTTTGCCCCCAGGGGGGATTCACCCCTCCACTTT.

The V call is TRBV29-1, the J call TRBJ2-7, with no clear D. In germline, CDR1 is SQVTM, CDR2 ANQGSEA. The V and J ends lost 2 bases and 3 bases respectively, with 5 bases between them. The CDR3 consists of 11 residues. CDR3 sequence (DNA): TGCAGCGTTGAAAGCAACTACGAGCAGTACTTC. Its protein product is CSVESNYEQYF.

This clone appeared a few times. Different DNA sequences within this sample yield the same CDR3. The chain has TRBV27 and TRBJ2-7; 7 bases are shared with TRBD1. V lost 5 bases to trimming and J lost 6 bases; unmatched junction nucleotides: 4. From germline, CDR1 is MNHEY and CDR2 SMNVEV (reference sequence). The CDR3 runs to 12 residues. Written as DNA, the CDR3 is TGTGCCAGCAGTCGGACAGGCCGCGAGCAGTACTTC. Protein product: CASSRTGREQYF.

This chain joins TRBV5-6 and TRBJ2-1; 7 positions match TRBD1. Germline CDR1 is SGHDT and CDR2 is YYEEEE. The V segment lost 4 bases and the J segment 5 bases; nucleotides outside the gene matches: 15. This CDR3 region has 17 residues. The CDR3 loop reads CASSDPVYRGKDNEQFF. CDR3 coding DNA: TGTGCCAGCAGCGATCCCGTATACAGGGGTAAGGACAATGAGCAGTTCTTC.

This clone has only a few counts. The CDR3: CAWSASGGTEAFF. DNA of the CDR3: TGTGCCTGGAGTGCGTCAGGGGGCACTGAAGCTTTCTTT. The chain combines TRBV30 with TRBJ1-1; 7 bases align to TRBD1. J was trimmed by 4 bases and V by 1 base; bases with no gene match: 3. Germline-derived CDR1 and CDR2 are GTSNPN and SVGIG (reference sequence). The CDR3 length is 13 residues.

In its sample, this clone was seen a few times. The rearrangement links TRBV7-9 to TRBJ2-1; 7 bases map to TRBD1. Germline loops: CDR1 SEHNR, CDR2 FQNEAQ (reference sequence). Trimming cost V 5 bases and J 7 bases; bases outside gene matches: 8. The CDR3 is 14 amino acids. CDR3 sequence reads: CASSDRAKMNEQFF. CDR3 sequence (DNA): TGTGCCAGCAGCGACAGGGCTAAGATGAATGAGCAGTTCTTC.

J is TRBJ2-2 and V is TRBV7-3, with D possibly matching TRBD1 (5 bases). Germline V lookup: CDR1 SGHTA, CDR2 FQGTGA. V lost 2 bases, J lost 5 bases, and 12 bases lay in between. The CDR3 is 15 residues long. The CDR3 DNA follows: TGTGCCAGCAGCTTACTTTCCCCAGGGACCGGGGAGCTGTTTTTT. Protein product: CASSLLSPGTGELFF.

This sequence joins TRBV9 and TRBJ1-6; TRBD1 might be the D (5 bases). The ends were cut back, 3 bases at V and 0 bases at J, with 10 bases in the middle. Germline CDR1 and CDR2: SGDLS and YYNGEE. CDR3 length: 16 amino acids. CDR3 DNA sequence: TGTGCCAGCAGCGACCCTACAGGCTCCTATAATTCACCCCTCCACTTT. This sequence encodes CASSDPTGSYNSPLHF.

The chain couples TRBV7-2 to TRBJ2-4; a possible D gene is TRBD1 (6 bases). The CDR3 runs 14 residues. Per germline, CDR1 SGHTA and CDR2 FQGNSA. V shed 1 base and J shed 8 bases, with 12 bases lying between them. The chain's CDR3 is CASSLGGHLDIQYF. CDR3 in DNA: TGTGCCAGCAGCTTAGGGGGGCATTTGGACATTCAGTACTTC.